This T cell receptor (beta chain) was documented in a study of blood T cell repertoires in COVID-19. Across the whole study: COVID-19 samples, acute and convalescent, were from the United States, Italy and Spain. Nucleic acid was either cDNA or gDNA, and it came from T cells, B-cell-depleted T cells, or PBMCs.

V was shortened by 0 bases and J by 10 bases, with 10 bases between the two germline ends. The length of the CDR3 is 13 residues. Germline loops: CDR1 SGHDT, CDR2 YYEEEE. Study processing details: Counts of nucleated cells, estimated from reference gene primer amplification, were obtained. TCRdb's table, derived via immunoSEQ multiplex PCR, lists solely in-frame clones and lacks some. The DNA gave D and trimming, while V, J and clone size come from that table. Of roughly 100,000 clones in the sample, roughly 90% are singletons; the top ten hold under 20%. The specimen was peripheral blood. The rearrangement joins TRBV5-6 to TRBJ2-2; D is uncertain. The receptor was derived from a woman of 80 years or more in a cohort sampled during active COVID-19. The DNA for the CDR3 is TGTGCCAGCAGCTTGGCGGGTTTGGCGGAGCTGTTTTTT. This sequence encodes CASSLAGLAELFF.